This T cell receptor (beta chain) was recovered during a study of early stage breast cancer tumors. Overall study: The ER+/PR+/HER2- tumors included roughly eight ductal and four lobular carcinomas.

Study findings and constraints: Unsorted bulk genomic DNA sequencing lacked pairing and functional marker data. Tumors had approximately 2.5-fold higher T cell density and higher clonality than adjacent normal breast tissue.

Concerning this clone: Its antigen remains unidentified.

Only in-frame clones appear in the TCRdb table, and some are missing; sequencing was by immunoSEQ multiplex PCR. Among tens of thousands of clones listed, 72% were seen once. V was cut by 0 bases and J by 4 bases, with 12 bases left in between. The germline CDR1 and CDR2 sequences are GTSNPN and SVGIG (reference sequence). The CDR3 extends over 14 amino acids. This TCR derives from a person between 50 and 60 years old with breast cancer. The specimen was blood. The chain is built from TRBV30 and TRBJ1-2; unclear D gene. CDR3 residues: CAWSVVGFSYGYTF. CDR3 coding DNA: TGTGCCTGGAGTGTAGTAGGGTTTAGCTATGGCTACACCTTC.